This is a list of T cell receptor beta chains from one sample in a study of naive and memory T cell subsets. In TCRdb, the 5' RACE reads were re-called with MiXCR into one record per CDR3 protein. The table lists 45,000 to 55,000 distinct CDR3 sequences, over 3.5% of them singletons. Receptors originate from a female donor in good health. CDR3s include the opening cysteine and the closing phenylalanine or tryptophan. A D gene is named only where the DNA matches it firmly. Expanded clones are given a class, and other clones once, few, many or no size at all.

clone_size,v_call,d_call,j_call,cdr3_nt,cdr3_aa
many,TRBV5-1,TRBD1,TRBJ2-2,TGCGCCAGCAGAAACAGGGGGCCCACGAACACCGGGGAGCTGTTTTTT,CASRNRGPTNTGELFF
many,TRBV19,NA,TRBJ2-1,TGTGCCAGTAGTCCCCCGTGGAGCTCCTACAATGAGCAGTTCTTC,CASSPPWSSYNEQFF
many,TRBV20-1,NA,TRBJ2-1,TGCAGTGCTAGTCTTGGGGTGGTTCCCTACAATGAGCAGTTCTTC,CSASLGVVPYNEQFF
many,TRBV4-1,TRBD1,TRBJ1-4,TGCGCCAGCAGCCAAGTTGGACAGGGGGTCACTAATGAAAAACTGTTTTTT,CASSQVGQGVTNEKLFF
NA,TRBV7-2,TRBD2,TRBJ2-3,TGTGCCAGCAGCTTAAAGGGGAATGTAGCGGGAGGCCGCACAGATACGCAGTATTTT,CASSLKGNVAGGRTDTQYF
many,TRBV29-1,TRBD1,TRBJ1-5,TGCAGCGCGGGACAGCGCAATCAGCCCCAGCATTTT,CSAGQRNQPQHF
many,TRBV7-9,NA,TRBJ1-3,TGTGCCAGCAGCCATGTTAAAGGGAATGGAAACACCATATATTTT,CASSHVKGNGNTIYF
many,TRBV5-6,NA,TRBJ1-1,TGTGCCAGCAGCTTATTGTCGAACACTGAAGCTTTCTTT,CASSLLSNTEAFF
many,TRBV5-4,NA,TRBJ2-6,TGTGCCAGCAGTAAGGGGGGACCCTCTGGGGCCAACGTCCTGACTTTC,CASSKGGPSGANVLTF
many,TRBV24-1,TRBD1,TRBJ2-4,TGTGCCACCAGTGATTCAGGGGGCCGGAACATTCAGTACTTC,CATSDSGGRNIQYF
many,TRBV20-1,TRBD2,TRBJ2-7,TGCAGTGCTAGAGATAGTAAGGGACTAGCGGGAACCTACGAGCAGTACTTC,CSARDSKGLAGTYEQYF
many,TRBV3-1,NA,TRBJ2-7,TGTGCCAGCAGCCTGCGACTATCCTACGAGCAGTACTTC,CASSLRLSYEQYF
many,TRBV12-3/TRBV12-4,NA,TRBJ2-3,TGTGCCAGCAGTTTACAAGATACGCAGTATTTT,CASSLQDTQYF
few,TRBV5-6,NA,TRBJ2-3,TGTGCCAGCAGCCCGGGGGAAGATACGCAGTATTTT,CASSPGEDTQYF
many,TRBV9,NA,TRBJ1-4,TGTGCCAGCAGCCCGGCCGGGGGGGGAGGCGAAAAACTGTTTTTT,CASSPAGGGGEKLFF
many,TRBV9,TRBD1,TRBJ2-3,TGTGCCAGCAGCGTTTCTACGGACAGGGAGACGCAGTATTTT,CASSVSTDRETQYF
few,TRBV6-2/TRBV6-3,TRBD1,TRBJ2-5,TGTGCCAGCAGTTACGGGACAGGGGCCCTGGGGGAGACCCAGTACTTC,CASSYGTGALGETQYF
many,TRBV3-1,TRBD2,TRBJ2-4,TGTGCCAGCAGCCCAGGACTAGCGGGAATAATGAAGAACATTCAGTACTTC,CASSPGLAGIMKNIQYF
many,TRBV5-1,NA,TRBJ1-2,TGCGCCAGCAGCTTGTCCTCGACAGGAGAGTGGTATGGCTACACCTTC,CASSLSSTGEWYGYTF
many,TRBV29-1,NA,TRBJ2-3,TGCAGCGTTGCCAGCGGCACAGATACGCAGTATTTT,CSVASGTDTQYF
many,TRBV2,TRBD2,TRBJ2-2,TGTGCCAGCAGTCAAGAAAAAAGCGGGAGAAGAAGCACCGGGGAGCTGTTTTTT,CASSQEKSGRRSTGELFF
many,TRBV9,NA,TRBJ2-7,TGTGCCAGCAGCAGCGGGCCTAGCTGGAGTGCGGAGCAGTACTTC,CASSSGPSWSAEQYF
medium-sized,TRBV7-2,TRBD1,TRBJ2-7,TGTGCCAGTACAGGGGCCTCCTACGAGCAGTACTTC,CASTGASYEQYF
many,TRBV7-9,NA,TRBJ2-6,TGTGCCAGCAGCTTAGCGTGGTGGGTTACAGGGTTCGCTGGGGCCAACGTCCTGACTTTC,CASSLAWWVTGFAGANVLTF
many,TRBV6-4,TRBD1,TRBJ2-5,TGTGCCAGCAGTGACTCACAGGGGGCAATTGAGACCCAGTACTTC,CASSDSQGAIETQYF
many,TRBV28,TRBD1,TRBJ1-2,TGTGCCAGCAGTTTACGGTCAGGGGGAATTGGTGGCTACACCTTC,CASSLRSGGIGGYTF
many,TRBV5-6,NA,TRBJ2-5,TGTGCCAGCAGCTTGGGGGGGAGGCAAGAGACCCAGTACTTC,CASSLGGRQETQYF
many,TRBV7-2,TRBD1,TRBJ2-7,TGTGCCAGCAGCTTAGCAGGGCAGGGGGCAGCCTACGAGCAGTACTTC,CASSLAGQGAAYEQYF
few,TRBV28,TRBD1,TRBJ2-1,TGTGCCAGCAGTCGACAGGGGGCGCGGGGTTATGAGCAGTTCTTC,CASSRQGARGYEQFF
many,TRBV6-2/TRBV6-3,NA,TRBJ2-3,TGTGCCAGCAGTTACAGGGCAGATACGCAGTATTTT,CASSYRADTQYF
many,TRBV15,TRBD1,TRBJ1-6,TGTGCCACCAGCTCTCGGACAGGCAATTCACCCCTCCACTTT,CATSSRTGNSPLHF
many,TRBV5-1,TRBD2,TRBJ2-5,TGCGCCAGCAGCTTGGTAGCGGGGTCCAGCGAGACCCAGTACTTC,CASSLVAGSSETQYF
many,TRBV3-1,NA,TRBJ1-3,TGTGCCAGCAGTCCTATTCTGAACTCTGGAAACACCATATATTTT,CASSPILNSGNTIYF
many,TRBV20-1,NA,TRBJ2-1,TGCAGTGCTAACCCTTACAATGAGCAGTTCTTC,CSANPYNEQFF
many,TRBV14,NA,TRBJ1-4,TGTGCCAGCAGCCAAGTTCGGGGGTGGGGTGAAAAACTGTTTTTT,CASSQVRGWGEKLFF
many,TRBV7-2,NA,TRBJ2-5,TGTGCCAGCAGCTTGGAGACCCAGTACTTC,CASSLETQYF
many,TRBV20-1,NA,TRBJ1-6,TGCAGTGCTAGAGCAGGGCTGGGCTCCTATAATTCACCCCTCCACTTT,CSARAGLGSYNSPLHF
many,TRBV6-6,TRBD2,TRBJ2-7,TGTGCCAGCAGCTCCAATGGGGGGGGCTACGAGCAGTACTTC,CASSSNGGGYEQYF
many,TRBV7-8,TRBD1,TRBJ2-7,TGTGCCAGCAGCTTAAGGCGGGTTGAGGACAGGGGGCGGGAGCAGTACTTC,CASSLRRVEDRGREQYF
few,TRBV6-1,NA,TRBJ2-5,TGTGCCAGCAGTGAAATTCTAGAGACCCAGTACTTC,CASSEILETQYF
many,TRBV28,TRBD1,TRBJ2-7,TGTGCCAGCAACCAGGGGGAAAACTACTACGAGCAGTACTTC,CASNQGENYYEQYF